Listed here are 18 T cell receptor beta chains from one sample, sequenced in a study of blood T cell repertoires in COVID-19. Generated by immunoSEQ multiplex PCR, the TCRdb table keeps only in-frame clones and is missing some. The sample has more than 150,000 clones, around four fifths seen once; the top ten hold approximately 14%. Sequencing was performed on peripheral blood. Every receptor here comes from a young man with active or convalescent COVID-19.

CDR3: CASSSSGVSYEQYF. The CDR3 coding sequence is TGTGCCAGCAGTTCCTCAGGGGTCTCCTACGAGCAGTACTTC. V usage is TRBV6-5 and J usage is TRBJ2-7, with D possibly being TRBD1 (6 bases). With 4 bases removed from V and 0 bases from J, the gap between germline ends came to 10 bases. CDR3 length: 14 residues. Germline V CDR1 and CDR2: MNHEY, SVGAGI.

This clone was recorded many times. The sample contains more than one DNA sequence encoding this CDR3. The chain is built from TRBV24-1 and TRBJ2-2; D call uncertain. The length of the CDR3 is 15 residues. The ends were cut back, 0 bases at V and 0 bases at J, with 4 bases in the middle. The germline V gene encodes CDR1 KGHDR and CDR2 SFDVKD. CDR3 residues: CATSDLTANTGELFF. Here the CDR3 DNA reads TGTGCCACCAGTGATTTGACGGCGAACACCGGGGAGCTGTTTTTT.

The chain combines TRBV6-5 with TRBJ1-1; D not resolved. The CDR3 runs 15 residues. From germline, CDR1 is MNHEY and CDR2 SVGAGI. V lost 7 bases to trimming and J lost 5 bases, with 20 bases between them. CDR3 in DNA: TGTGCCAGCACTACCCCTATCGCGGCGGGAACTGAAGCTTTCTTT. Translated: CASTTPIAAGTEAFF.

The CDR3 is CASIDRVDNEQFF. In nucleotides, the CDR3 is TGTGCCAGCATCGACAGGGTGGACAATGAGCAGTTCTTC. The genes are TRBV12-3 or TRBV12-4 and TRBJ2-1; TRBD1 aligns across 7 bases. The CDR3 runs 13 residues. The ends lost 7 bases at V and 5 bases at J; junction bases unmatched: 5.

This chain uses TRBV7-6 with TRBJ2-7; the D gene is possibly TRBD2 (5 bases). The germline gives CDR1 SGHVS, CDR2 FNYEAQ. CDR3 size: 14 residues. The V gene lost 3 bases and the J gene lost 0 bases, with 9 bases spanning the gap. DNA of the CDR3: TGTGCCAGCAGCTTGGAGCGGAGCTCCTACGAGCAGTACTTC. Translation gives CASSLERSSYEQYF.

This clone was counted once. The chain has TRBV18 and TRBJ1-3; 7 bases are a match to TRBD1. The V segment lost 3 bases and the J segment 0 bases; nucleotides outside the gene matches: 2. Germline V lookup: CDR1 KGHSH, CDR2 LQKENI. This CDR3 has 15 amino acids. CDR3 region: CASSPRDSSGNTIYF. The CDR3 DNA sequence: TGTGCCAGCTCACCCCGGGACAGCTCTGGAAACACCATATATTTT.

The chain recombines TRBV7-2 with TRBJ2-7, with D possibly being TRBD2 (7 bases). V was clipped by 0 bases and J by 0 bases, with 9 bases between them. Germline V gene data show CDR1 as SGHTA and CDR2 as FQGNSA. CDR3 length: 15 amino acids. CDR3 protein: CASSLAAGHSYEQYF. CDR3 DNA: TGTGCCAGCAGCTTAGCAGCGGGACACTCCTACGAGCAGTACTTC.

Note on this clone: The identical CDR3 is also encoded by other nucleotide sequences in the sample. The chain recombines TRBV5-1 with TRBJ2-2; no firm D call. Germline CDR1 and CDR2: SGHRS and YFSETQ. V dropped 0 bases and J dropped 3 bases, with 3 bases sitting between them. The CDR3 extends over 13 amino acids. This CDR3 is CASSLADTGELFF. As DNA, the CDR3 is TGCGCCAGCAGCTTGGCTGACACCGGGGAGCTGTTTTTT. Filled out from reference TRBV5-1 and TRBJ2-2, the complete variable domain reads KAGVTQTPRYLIKTRGQQVTLSCSPISGHRSVSWYQQTPGQGLQFLFEYFSETQRNKGNFPGRFSGRQFSNSRSEMNVSTLELGDSALYLCASSLADTGELFFGEGSRLTVL.

The J gene is TRBJ2-7, the V gene TRBV21-1; the table's D call, TRBD2, has no DNA check behind it. TRBV21-1 represents a pseudogene. This CDR3 spans 17 amino acids. The CDR3 sequence is CASSKSYAGVPSYEQYF. The CDR3 DNA is TGTGCCAGCAGCAAATCGTATGCGGGAGTTCCGAGTTACGAGCAGTACTTC.

Here the CDR3 DNA reads TGTGCCATCAGTGAGTCGACAGATTATAATTCACCCCTCCACTTT. This codes for CAISESTDYNSPLHF. J is TRBJ1-6 and V is TRBV10-3; maybe TRBD1 (5 bases). The CDR3 length is 15 residues. Trimming removed 0 bases at V and 4 bases at J, with 7 bases between. The germline V gene has CDR1 ENHRY and CDR2 SYGVKD.

The chain has TRBV7-8 and TRBJ1-1, with D possibly matching TRBD1 (5 bases). The length of the CDR3 is 14 residues. V lost 2 bases and J lost 0, with 7 bases in between. Germline V CDR1 and CDR2: SGHVS, FQNEAQ. The CDR3 spells CASSLRQLNTEAFF. Written as DNA, the CDR3 is TGTGCCAGCAGCTTAAGACAGCTGAACACTGAAGCTTTCTTT.

This rearrangement joins TRBV14 to TRBJ1-3; tentative D call: TRBD1 (6 bases). Germline CDR1 reads SGHDN; CDR2 reads FVKESK. Trimming cost V 1 base and J 4 bases, with 14 bases left between them. The CDR3 runs 16 residues. Here the CDR3 reads CASSQAPGHSGNTIYF. Written as DNA, the CDR3 is TGTGCCAGCAGCCAAGCCCCGGGACACTCCGGAAACACCATATATTTT.

The V and J genes are TRBV7-9 and TRBJ1-2, with TRBD1 matching 7 bases. The CDR3 has 13 amino acids. V lost 5 bases and J lost 8; bases outside the gene matches: 8. CDR1 and CDR2 (germline): SEHNR, FQNEAQ (reference sequence). CDR3 protein: CASSRSTGEGYTF. CDR3 bases: TGTGCCAGCAGCCGATCCACAGGGGAAGGCTACACCTTC.

V is TRBV19 and J is TRBJ1-1, with 12 bases aligning to TRBD1. This CDR3 comprises 14 residues. From germline, CDR1 is LNHDA and CDR2 SQIVND (reference sequence). J gave up 4 bases and V 10 bases, and 7 bases lay outside the gene matches. The CDR3 reads CAIRDRGLSTEAFF. DNA for the CDR3: TGTGCCATCCGGGACAGGGGGCTGAGCACTGAAGCTTTCTTT.

The chain employs TRBV19 and TRBJ2-5; 15 bases map to TRBD2. The CDR3 is made up of 18 amino acids. After removal of 4 bases from V and 4 bases from J, the junction contained 10 bases not matched to a gene. Germline V gives CDR1 LNHDA, CDR2 SQIVND (reference sequence). The CDR3 DNA is TGTGCCAGTAGTACCCTCTGGACTAGCGGGGGGGAGTTAGAGACCCAGTACTTC. Residues: CASSTLWTSGGELETQYF.

A few counts support this clone. This sequence joins TRBV10-3 and TRBJ2-7, with unresolved D. V was trimmed by 6 bases and J by 7 bases, leaving 10 bases between them. CDR1 is ENHRY and CDR2 is SYGVKD in the germline V gene. The CDR3 has 11 residues. In nucleotides, the CDR3 is TGTGCCATCAGCAACACAGAGGAGCAGTACTTC. It codes for CAISNTEEQYF.

Here the CDR3 DNA reads TGTGCCAGCACCCCTCTCACCGGGGAGCAGTACTTC. Amino acids: CASTPLTGEQYF. The genes are TRBV6-2 or TRBV6-3 and TRBJ2-7; no firm D call. Trimming cost V 7 bases and J 7 bases, with 14 bases left between them. The CDR3 spans 12 residues. Germline CDR1 reads MNHEY; CDR2 reads SVGEGT.

V usage is TRBV10-3 and J usage is TRBJ2-1; the match to TRBD2 covers 8 bases. V lost 6 bases, J lost 10 bases, and 8 bases stayed unmatched. The CDR3 loop spans 13 amino acids. Germline V gene data show CDR1 as ENHRY and CDR2 as SYGVKD. CDR3 bases: TGTGCCATCAGGGCGCGGGGGGACGGGGAGCAGTTCTTC. This translates into CAIRARGDGEQFF.